This T cell receptor (beta chain) derives from a study of cytomegalovirus exposure and HLA in healthy donors (dated 2017 in TCRdb). General notes on the study: An earlier analysis of 587 of the donors reported 276 Gb of sequence data and roughly 120 million unique TCR beta sequences obtained from about 180 million T cells. All discovery cohort repertoires had been generated using a single sequencing platform. Among about 360 genotyped donors of the cohort, an average of about 240,000 unique TCR beta nucleotide sequences were sequenced per donor, 15% to 20% of them non-productive. The aim of the study was to test whether cataloging public T cell receptors could identify signatures of past pathogen exposure. Both class I and class II loci were covered by HLA typing, at four-digit resolution. An earlier analysis of 587 of the donors used high-throughput TCR beta sequencing to judge whether each TCR beta V gene segment behaved as functional or pseudogenic. A later genetic analysis took genome-wide SNP genotypes for about 65% of the 666 donors and used that subset as a discovery cohort. To predict cytomegalovirus infection status, the study combined high-throughput TCR immunosequencing, statistical association of individual TCRs with disease status, and machine learning. Around 300 gigabases of sequencing data and approximately 93 million unique TCR sequences were included in an early release covering over 600 HLA-typed donors. The number of donors typed differed by locus, with about 629-630 for A, B, C, DRB1 and DQB1, 522 for DQA1, over 600 for DPA1, and roughly 450 for DPB1. Roughly 5 DR-DQ haplotypes were handled as single units for association and clustering, since linkage in the cohort was strong. In addition to the first cohort of roughly 670 subjects, a separate validation cohort of 130 or so different subjects was used. The study profiled the T cell repertoires of 550 to 700 subjects by immunosequencing and related them to cytomegalovirus serostatus. Donor age, sex, ethnicity and CMV serostatus were compiled alongside the repertoire data. In the later analysis, no new phenotypic data were used to find candidate immune exposures; instead, reliance was placed on TCR beta sequences and their occurrence across donors. In a later analysis, previously published TCR beta repertoires from about 670 donors were re-analyzed and high-resolution HLA genotyping was added so that TCR occurrence patterns could be studied. The genetic ancestry cluster associated with self-reported Caucasian donors included 81% of the roughly 400 genotyped donors.

The library was prepared using the immunoSEQ multiplex PCR assay. For the multiplex PCR, a mixture combining 60 forward primers for TCR Vbeta segments and 13 reverse primers for TCR Jbeta segments was used. Amplification of the CDR3 region of rearranged TCR beta genes was performed with a multiplex PCR assay on genomic DNA. On the Illumina HiSeq System, the amplified TCR beta libraries were sequenced as 87-base-pair reads. As for the original processing: A later analysis tallied around 82 million unique TCR beta chains across the 700 or so repertoires, and approximately 12 million of those chains were shared by two or more donors. Raw reads were error-corrected and collapsed into unique sequences by a nearest-neighbor algorithm in which closely related sequences were merged to remove PCR and sequencing errors. To assign V, D and J gene segments, CDR3 sequences were aligned to IMGT reference sequences. For a sequence to be retained, at least a six-nucleotide match to both a V gene segment and a J gene segment was required. A rearrangement was called productive if the CDR3 had no stop codons and remained in frame with V and J, and every other rearrangement was called non-productive. Following IMGT convention, CDR3 was defined as the stretch from the second conserved V-encoded cysteine to the conserved J-encoded phenylalanine. In an earlier analysis of approximately 590 of the donors, sequences lacking an unambiguous match to a single V gene segment were excluded. In an earlier analysis of several hundred of the donors, a V segment was called functional when productive rearrangements were above 56.7%, and segregating when the standard deviation between donors exceeded 5%. A statistical classification framework was built for diagnosing cytomegalovirus status from the catalog of TCR beta chain sequences. V and J gene assignment, in a later analysis, came from comparing TCR nucleotide sequences with IMGT/GENE-DB human TR gene sequences. The TCRdist pipeline was used in a later analysis to assign CDR3 sequences and most-parsimonious VDJ recombination scenarios. In a later analysis, every TCR beta chain was defined by the combination of its CDR3 amino acid sequence and its V-gene family, and reads without a unique V-gene family were dropped. A later analysis removed 592 highly shared, low-generation-probability nucleotide sequences to deal with suspected cross-contamination and a sequencing artifact. In a later analysis, a clonal expansion index was calculated for each public chain from normalized within-repertoire ranks of inferred template counts. In a later analysis, generation probabilities were computed using a VDJ recombination model fitted to out-of-frame rearrangements, and the results were checked against IGoR. A later analysis scored TCR-TCR, TCR-HLA and TCR-CMV co-occurrence with hypergeometric tests, applying a repertoire-size bias correction to TCR pairs. To estimate false discovery rates, a later analysis permuted the HLA or CMV assignments 20 times. A later analysis grouped co-occurring TCRs with DBSCAN, adding TCRdist sequence similarity when clustering within HLA-allele-positive subsets. Co-occurrence clustering excluded repertoires with fewer than 30,000 or more than 120,000 public chains, plus five with anomalous nucleotide sharing. TCRdb re-hosts the immuneACCESS table, in-frame sequences only. Its copies lack some clones; in the studies checked, an unresolved V gene accounts for under half of them, and the cause for the rest is not known. Clone size and the V and J calls come from that table; the DNA yielded D and trimming. Across this sample there are under 200,000 clones, with more than 60% seen only once. About 1.3% of the sample lies in the top ten.

From the germline V gene, CDR1 is SNHLY and CDR2 is FYNNEI. V is cut by 3 bases and J by 7 bases, and the space between the germline ends is 16 bases. Including the terminal cysteine and phenylalanine, the CDR3 comprises 15 residues. Just the 45-base CDR3 DNA is kept, in frame starting at base 1. The cohort comprised 710 or so healthy bone marrow donors. At the time of sampling, all cohort members were nominally healthy, though unrecorded immune exposures were likely present. The donor was CMV seronegative and was included in the group of a few hundred seronegative cohort members. Every donor gave a peripheral blood sample, and the peripheral blood mononuclear cells from that sample were used for TCR beta sequencing. The Qiagen DNeasy Blood Extraction Kit was used to extract genomic DNA from the blood cell samples. On this clone itself: This clone's antigen is unknown. Within one base of it there is no much larger clone, and no base qualities were kept.

The investigation overall reported the following: Most TCR sequences were observed very rarely across donors, whereas some public TCRs were present in many individuals. Assigning TCR associations to individual alleles was difficult when HLA alleles, especially DR and DQ, strongly co-occurred. Broadly in line with IMGT annotations, most TCR beta V segments showed up in productive rearrangements about 87% or about 30% of the time in an earlier analysis of 450 to 600 of the donors. A further reported finding was that TCR beta sequences accurately predicted the HLA-A and HLA-B alleles for most subjects in the first cohort. The authors suggested that the approach could potentially be generalized to other disease states and immunological phenotypes. A later analysis associated some 17,000 TCR beta sequences with specific HLA alleles at a false discovery rate of 0.05. This cohort had only TCR beta chains sequenced, and the lack of alpha or paired-chain data limited which features could be detected. Correlated functional status among segregating V segments might reflect linkage disequilibrium, but an unknown experimental factor could not be ruled out. Compared with equally common non-associated chains, HLA-associated TCR beta chains in a later analysis were more clonally expanded and had lower generation probabilities. In a later analysis, several top co-occurrence clusters were reported to appear linked to parvovirus B19, influenza, CMV and Epstein-Barr virus. The study gave a list of 150 to 200 TCR beta chains associated with cytomegalovirus. In vitro tests confirmed that three of the cytomegalovirus-associated TCR beta chains recognize cytomegalovirus antigens. The classifier was reported to diagnose cytomegalovirus status with high specificity and sensitivity in both the original cohort and the validation cohort. Compared with the roughly 670-donor mean, donors in an Asian-associated ancestry cluster had fewer N-insertions in productive TCRs, according to a later genetic analysis. According to a later analysis, most CMV-associated TCR beta chains appeared to be HLA-restricted, and the HLA associations seemed to be driven largely by CMV exposure. The earlier analysis of a few hundred of the donors excluded over 15 rarely observed V segments, including chromosome 9 orphons, because counts were too low. Because HLA typing was unavailable for some donors at each locus, only the typed subset was used in association tests. A group of highly shared sequence variants was considered likely to be a technical artifact of the sequencing pipeline. Presence/absence analyses assumed roughly uniform sequencing depth across donors, an assumption that may not hold. In a later analysis, the rate of TCR association differed among HLA loci, with DRB1 alleles having the most associated TCRs and HLA-C alleles having the fewest. For the cohort, immune exposure information was limited to CMV serostatus. An association between a missense DCLRE1C variant and V-gene and J-gene trimming of TCR beta chains was found in a later genetic analysis and replicated in an independent cohort. Some IMGT-functional V segments, including TRBV6-2 and TRBV6-3, could not be distinguished by the 87-base-pair reads and were therefore excluded.

Sequenced: PBMCs. This TCR was recovered from a woman between 25 and 40 years old in good health and CMV-seronegative. This chain joins TRBV2 to TRBJ1-5; TRBD1 could be the D gene, as 5 bases match. The CDR3 reads as follows: CASSDGTRARQPQHF. The bases read TGTGCCAGCAGTGACGGTACCAGGGCCAGGCAGCCCCAGCATTTT.